These 18 T cell receptor beta chains were sequenced from one sample in a study of persistence of HIV-infected CD4 T cells. These receptors' targets are unknown. Sequencing used immunoSEQ version 4 in survey mode. Sequencing used immunoSEQ multiplex PCR; TCRdb keeps in-frame clones, though not all of them. This table holds some 41,000 clones, approximately 80% found once. Lysates of CMV-infected fibroblasts at around 9.1 ug/mL stimulated these cells. Sorted nonresponding memory CD4+ T cells were CD40L-negative, CD69-negative, CD45RO-high. This specimen was CD4+ T cells sorted from PBMCs after 18-hour stimulation, taken from a patient who received antiretroviral therapy. These receptors were obtained from an adult man with HIV who was CMV-seropositive.

This sequence joins TRBV9 and TRBJ1-2, with 10 bases fitting TRBD1. V trimming: 2 bases; J trimming: 6 bases; junction bases outside the gene matches: 19. Germline V gene lookup returns CDR1 SGDLS and CDR2 YYNGEE. The CDR3 covers 19 residues. The CDR3 region is CASSVSIWPDRDRGDGYTF. The CDR3 DNA sequence: TGTGCCAGCAGCGTCTCAATTTGGCCGGACCGGGACAGGGGCGATGGCTACACCTTC.

This clone has just one count. The V and J genes are TRBV6-6 and TRBJ1-4; D gene ambiguous. The CDR3 extends over 17 amino acids. V dropped 5 bases and J dropped 0 bases, with 16 bases sitting between them. The germline CDR1 and CDR2 sequences are MNHNY and SVGAGI (reference sequence). CDR3 sequence reads: CASSPLPPSTTNEKLFF. CDR3 sequence (DNA): TGTGCCAGCAGTCCCCTTCCCCCCTCAACAACTAATGAAAAACTGTTTTTT.

The chain recombines TRBV7-9 with TRBJ2-2; the match to TRBD2 covers 10 bases. Germline V lookup: CDR1 SEHNR, CDR2 FQNEAQ (reference sequence). Trimming at V came to 8 bases and at J to 0 bases, leaving 9 bases not matched to a gene. CDR3 length equals 17 residues. This CDR3 is CASLGLAAIPNTGELFF. Written as DNA, the CDR3 is TGTGCCAGCTTAGGACTAGCGGCTATCCCGAACACCGGGGAGCTGTTTTTT. The variable domain in full, with the rest retrieved from reference TRBV7-9 and TRBJ2-2, is DTGVSQNPRHKITKRGQNVTFRCDPISEHNRLYWYRQTLGQGPEFLTYFQNEAQLEKSRLLSDRFSAERPKGSFSTLEIQRTEQGDSAMYLCASLGLAAIPNTGELFFGEGSRLTVL.

The chain carries TRBV2 and TRBJ2-1; 10 positions match TRBD2. The CDR3 loop spans 15 amino acids. Germline V gene data show CDR1 as SNHLY and CDR2 as FYNNEI. V was clipped by 3 bases and J by 7 bases; unmatched bases: 6. Written as DNA, the CDR3 is TGTGCCAGCAGTGAGAGAAGCGGGGGGGGAAATGAGCAGTTCTTC. Encoded protein: CASSERSGGGNEQFF.

This chain links TRBV5-1 with TRBJ2-5; perhaps TRBD2 as D (6 bases). Trimming took off 1 base at V and 5 bases at J, with 12 bases between the two ends. This CDR3 region has 14 residues. Germline CDR1 is SGHRS and CDR2 is YFSETQ. The CDR3 nucleotides read TGCGCCAGCAGCTTGAATGGGGGGAGGGAGACCCAGTACTTC. Its translation is CASSLNGGRETQYF.

The gene calls are TRBV3-1 (or the pseudogene TRBV3-2) and TRBJ1-2; D might be TRBD1 (6 bases). Germline V gene sequence: CDR1 LGHDT, CDR2 YNNKEL (reference sequence). Deletions cut 1 base from V and 5 bases from J, with 14 bases between. This CDR3 has 15 residues. CDR3 bases: TGTGCCAGCAGCCAAGGACAGGTGGGACGATATGGCTACACCTTC. Translating gives CASSQGQVGRYGYTF.

This clone was found once. The V call is TRBV27, the J call TRBJ2-1; 12 bases are shared with TRBD2. The CDR3 runs to 15 residues. Germline CDR1 is MNHEY and CDR2 is SMNVEV (reference sequence). Trimming cost V 6 bases and J 9 bases; bases outside gene matches: 9. The CDR3 sequence: CASRSSGGASGEQFF. In DNA, the CDR3 is TGTGCCAGCAGATCTAGCGGGGGGGCCAGTGGTGAGCAGTTCTTC.

The chain links TRBV4-1 to TRBJ2-3; 7 nucleotides line up with TRBD2. Unmatched junction bases numbered 12, after V lost 1 base and J lost 2 bases. Germline V lookup: CDR1 MGHRA, CDR2 YSYEKL. There are 18 residues in the CDR3. CDR3 in amino acids: CASSQARMGRGNTDTQYF. CDR3 sequence (DNA): TGCGCCAGCAGCCAAGCAAGAATGGGGCGGGGGAACACAGATACGCAGTATTTT.

This sequence joins TRBV5-1 and TRBJ2-5; D gene ambiguous. V was cut by 6 bases and J by 5 bases, with 17 bases left in between. The CDR3 runs 14 residues. Germline values: CDR1 SGHRS, CDR2 YFSETQ. In nucleotides, the CDR3 is TGCGCCAGCACCCTAGAACCGTCTGGGGAGACCCAGTACTTC. It yields the protein CASTLEPSGETQYF.

J is TRBJ1-5 and V is TRBV5-4, with 9 bases matching TRBD1. Losses at the gene ends were 3 bases for V and 9 bases for J; bases not matched to a gene: 13. Germline V lookup: CDR1 SGHNT, CDR2 YYREEE (reference sequence). The CDR3 length is 16 residues. As DNA, the CDR3 is TGTGCCAGCAGCTATGGGATGGGGACAGGGTCATCGCCCCAGCATTTT. Translating gives CASSYGMGTGSSPQHF.

The chain combines TRBV18 with TRBJ1-5, with TRBD1 as a possible D gene (5 bases). The germline V gene has CDR1 KGHSH and CDR2 LQKENI. The germline V and J ends were trimmed by 5 bases and 7 bases, with 15 bases remaining between them. This CDR3 region has 14 residues. The CDR3 nucleotides read TGTGCCAGCTCATATGGGGGAAGGAACCAGCCCCAGCATTTT. Translated, it gives CASSYGGRNQPQHF.

V is TRBV28 and J is TRBJ2-7; 8 bases line up with TRBD1. Germline CDR1 reads MDHEN; CDR2 reads SYDVKM. Trimming removed 3 bases from V and 6 bases from J; junction bases left unmatched: 10. The CDR3 extends over 15 amino acids. The CDR3, as DNA: TGTGCCAGCAGTTTTGGGGGGACAGGAAAACTCGAGCAGTACTTC. Translating it yields CASSFGGTGKLEQYF.

The chain is built from TRBV6-5 and TRBJ2-1, with a weak D call TRBD2 (6 bases). Per germline, CDR1 MNHEY and CDR2 SVGAGI. The CDR3 is 12 residues long. V was clipped by 0 bases and J by 10 bases, with 7 bases between them. CDR3: CASSYSGGEQFF. CDR3 nucleotide sequence: TGTGCCAGCAGTTACTCGGGAGGCGAGCAGTTCTTC.

In DNA, the CDR3 is TGCGCCAGCAAATCCGGGACTGACTCCTACGAGCAGTACTTC. It yields the protein CASKSGTDSYEQYF. The chain couples TRBV5-1 to TRBJ2-7, with a possible D match to TRBD2 (6 bases). CDR3 length equals 14 residues. Germline V lookup: CDR1 SGHRS, CDR2 YFSETQ. V lost 6 bases, J lost 0 bases, and 13 bases lay in between. The full variable domain, rest sourced from reference TRBV5-1 and TRBJ2-7, is KAGVTQTPRYLIKTRGQQVTLSCSPISGHRSVSWYQQTPGQGLQFLFEYFSETQRNKGNFPGRFSGRQFSNSRSEMNVSTLELGDSALYLCASKSGTDSYEQYFGPGTRLTVT.

The chain has TRBV19 and TRBJ2-4; 8 bases fit TRBD2. Germline loops: CDR1 LNHDA, CDR2 SQIVND (reference sequence). Trimming at V came to 6 bases and at J to 1 base, leaving 5 bases not matched to a gene. The CDR3 spans 15 residues. The CDR3 sequence is CASSNPGGAKNIQYF. CDR3 nucleotide sequence: TGTGCCAGTAGCAATCCGGGGGGGGCCAAAAACATTCAGTACTTC.

This chain links TRBV5-6 with TRBJ1-1; perhaps TRBD1 as D (5 bases). The CDR3 covers 14 residues. CDR1 SGHDT and CDR2 YYEEEE come from the germline V gene. Trimming took off 4 bases at V and 1 base at J, with 11 bases between the two ends. The CDR3 nucleotides read TGTGCCAGCAGCCGGGACCGCAGGAACACTGAAGCTTTCTTT. Translation: CASSRDRRNTEAFF.

This clone turned up a few times. The chain employs TRBV7-8 and TRBJ1-1; D uncertain. The germline V gene has CDR1 SGHVS and CDR2 FQNEAQ. The CDR3 loop spans 13 amino acids. V was cut by 4 bases and J by 1 base, with 7 bases left in between. The CDR3, as DNA: TGTGCCAGCAGCTCCGACACGAACACTGAAGCTTTCTTT. Amino acids: CASSSDTNTEAFF.

The chain carries TRBV10-2 and TRBJ1-6; D not resolved. The ends were cut back, 2 bases at V and 6 bases at J, with 8 bases in the middle. Germline CDR1 is WSHSY and CDR2 is SAAADI. The CDR3 is 14 residues long. Written as DNA, the CDR3 is TGCGCCAGCAGTGAGGGGCGGGGTAATTCACCCCTCCACTTT. Its protein is CASSEGRGNSPLHF.